A single sample gave rise to the 27 T cell receptor beta chains below, sequenced in a study of blood T cell repertoires in COVID-19. Here immunoSEQ multiplex PCR was the method, and the copy in TCRdb shows in-frame clones only, minus some. The table lists some 96,000 clones, approximately 80% of them singletons. Sample: peripheral blood. These TCRs come from a woman aged 65 to 85 with acute or convalescent COVID-19.

In its sample, this clone was seen a few times. The chain couples TRBV5-1 to TRBJ1-1, with D possibly matching TRBD1 (5 bases). The germline V gene encodes CDR1 SGHRS and CDR2 YFSETQ. The CDR3 is made up of 15 amino acids. The V and J ends lost 1 base and 4 bases respectively, with 14 bases between them. CDR3 sequence (DNA): TGCGCCAGCAGCTTGAACGGACACTCAGGCACTGAAGCTTTCTTT. Translating it yields CASSLNGHSGTEAFF.

The gene calls are TRBV3-1 (or the pseudogene TRBV3-2) and TRBJ1-4; unclear D gene. The CDR3 consists of 17 residues. Between the trimmed V and J ends, which lost 4 bases and 0 bases, there was a span of 15 bases. Germline V lookup: CDR1 LGHDT, CDR2 YNNKEL (reference sequence). The chain's CDR3 is CASSLSSTRTTNEKLFF. CDR3 nucleotide sequence: TGTGCCAGCAGCCTCTCTTCCACGAGAACAACTAATGAAAAACTGTTTTTT.

J is TRBJ2-5 and V is TRBV19; 7 bases match TRBD1. Trimming cost V 6 bases and J 3 bases; bases outside gene matches: 7. CDR3 length: 14 amino acids. Germline assignment: CDR1 LNHDA and CDR2 SQIVND (reference sequence). CDR3 sequence reads: CASSITGEKETQYF. DNA of the CDR3: TGTGCCAGTAGCATTACAGGGGAAAAAGAGACCCAGTACTTC.

This clone was seen a few times. This chain links TRBV6-2 or TRBV6-3 with TRBJ2-5; D not resolved. The CDR3 is made up of 12 amino acids. Per the germline V gene, CDR1 is MNHEY and CDR2 is SVGEGT. V was trimmed by 3 bases and J by 5 bases, leaving 7 bases between them. The chain's CDR3 is CASSYTGETQYF. Here the CDR3 DNA reads TGTGCCAGCAGTTATACCGGGGAGACCCAGTACTTC.

V and J are TRBV24-1 and TRBJ2-3; D gene ambiguous. The CDR3 spans 13 residues. CDR1 is KGHDR and CDR2 is SFDVKD in the germline V gene. Trimming pared 3 bases from V and 2 bases from J, leaving 5 bases between. DNA for the CDR3: TGTGCCACCAGTGATCATCACACAGATACGCAGTATTTT. This gives the protein CATSDHHTDTQYF.

CDR3 loop: CASSSRAAPSNTGELFF. CDR3 bases: TGTGCCAGTAGTAGCAGGGCAGCCCCTTCGAACACCGGGGAGCTGTTTTTT. The rearrangement links TRBV19 to TRBJ2-2, with D perhaps TRBD1 (5 bases). Trimming pared 4 bases from V and 0 bases from J, leaving 15 bases between. CDR3 length: 17 residues. In germline, CDR1 is LNHDA, CDR2 SQIVND (reference sequence).

The rearrangement uses TRBV5-1 and TRBJ2-1, with D possibly being TRBD1 (6 bases). The V and J ends lost 1 base and 6 bases respectively, with 11 bases between them. The CDR3 extends over 14 amino acids. CDR1 SGHRS and CDR2 YFSETQ come from the germline V gene. The CDR3 nucleotides are TGCGCCAGCAGCTTGTCAGGACAGCTCAATGAGCAGTTCTTC. Translation gives CASSLSGQLNEQFF. The full variable domain, in which reference TRBV5-1 and TRBJ2-1 provide the parts outside the CDR3, is KAGVTQTPRYLIKTRGQQVTLSCSPISGHRSVSWYQQTPGQGLQFLFEYFSETQRNKGNFPGRFSGRQFSNSRSEMNVSTLELGDSALYLCASSLSGQLNEQFFGPGTRLTVL.

The chain carries TRBV7-8 and TRBJ1-2; 7 bases fit TRBD1. V gave up 7 bases and J gave up 2 bases; unmatched junction bases: 4. This CDR3 has 13 residues. Germline loops: CDR1 SGHVS, CDR2 FQNEAQ. The chain's CDR3 is CASTLGQNYGYTF. CDR3 sequence (DNA): TGTGCCAGCACCCTGGGACAGAACTATGGCTACACCTTC.

This clone was seen once. The chain links TRBV5-1 to TRBJ2-5, with TRBD1 matching over 8 bases. The CDR3 contains 15 residues. CDR1 SGHRS and CDR2 YFSETQ come from the germline V gene. V was pared by 0 bases and J by 1 base, with 2 bases of the junction left unmatched. CDR3 coding DNA: TGCGCCAGCAGCTTGGGACAGGGGATCCAAGAGACCCAGTACTTC. The encoded protein is CASSLGQGIQETQYF. Full variable domain (outside the CDR3, taken from reference TRBV5-1 and TRBJ2-5): KAGVTQTPRYLIKTRGQQVTLSCSPISGHRSVSWYQQTPGQGLQFLFEYFSETQRNKGNFPGRFSGRQFSNSRSEMNVSTLELGDSALYLCASSLGQGIQETQYFGPGTRLLVL.

This rearrangement joins TRBV4-2 to TRBJ2-5; D not certain. This CDR3 region has 16 residues. V was cut by 0 bases and J by 5 bases, with 16 bases left in between. Germline CDR1 and CDR2: LGHNA and YNFKEQ. The CDR3 here is CASSQEKRPGAETQYF. In DNA, the CDR3 is TGTGCCAGCAGCCAAGAAAAGAGACCCGGAGCGGAGACCCAGTACTTC.

This sequence joins TRBV7-2 and TRBJ2-1, with a tentative D call TRBD2 (5 bases). V was clipped by 5 bases and J by 10 bases, with 18 bases between them. Germline-derived CDR1 and CDR2 are SGHTA and FQGNSA. This CDR3 spans 14 amino acids. CDR3 residues: CASSTDSGGWEQFF. In DNA form, the CDR3 reads TGTGCCAGCAGCACGGACTCCGGAGGATGGGAGCAGTTCTTC.

This clone has a single count. The chain carries TRBV4-1 and TRBJ1-2; 8 bases are a match to TRBD1. This CDR3 contains 12 residues. V lost 5 bases and J lost 7; bases outside the gene matches: 3. Germline CDR1 and CDR2: MGHRA and YSYEKL. The CDR3 DNA sequence: TGCGCCAGCAGCGGACAGGGTGGTGGCTACACCTTC. Translating gives CASSGQGGGYTF.

The chain has TRBV6-6 and TRBJ1-2; 10 bases match TRBD1. Per the germline V gene, CDR1 is MNHNY and CDR2 is SVGAGI (reference sequence). The CDR3 is 15 amino acids. The ends lost 0 bases at V and 3 bases at J; junction bases unmatched: 1. The CDR3 loop reads CASSYSGQGDYGYTF. In DNA, the CDR3 is TGTGCCAGCAGTTACTCAGGACAGGGGGACTATGGCTACACCTTC.

This chain uses TRBV4-1 with TRBJ1-5, with 12 bases fitting TRBD1. Germline CDR1 is MGHRA and CDR2 is YSYEKL. The J segment lost 3 bases and the V segment lost 4 bases, leaving 1 base of the junction unmatched. The CDR3 contains 15 residues. In nucleotides, the CDR3 is TGCGCCAGCAGCCCGGGACAGGGGGCCAATCAGCCCCAGCATTTT. As protein: CASSPGQGANQPQHF.

With respect to this clone: Other nucleotide sequences from this sample produce the same CDR3. The CDR3 protein is CASSISRNTEAFF. CDR3 sequence (DNA): TGTGCCAGTAGTATAAGTAGGAACACTGAAGCTTTCTTT. This chain links TRBV19 with TRBJ1-1; D is unclear. This CDR3 comprises 13 residues. The V gene's germline CDR1 is LNHDA and CDR2 SQIVND (reference sequence). The V end lost 2 bases, the J end lost 1 base, and 5 bases lay between the germline ends.

The rearrangement joins TRBV5-8 to TRBJ1-5; D call uncertain. CDR3 size: 16 residues. V lost 3 bases to trimming and J lost 0 bases, with 13 bases between them. Germline values: CDR1 SGHTS, CDR2 YDEGEE. The CDR3 nucleotides are TGTGCCAGCAGCTCCCGCTTGCAGAATAGCAATCAGCCCCAGCATTTT. This encodes CASSSRLQNSNQPQHF.

There are a few counts of this clone. The chain is built from TRBV10-2 and TRBJ1-4, with 8 bases identical to TRBD1. CDR1 and CDR2 from the germline V gene are WSHSY and SAAADI. Trimming took 0 bases from V and 8 from J; bases not matched to a gene: 5. The CDR3 consists of 15 residues. CDR3 in amino acids: CASSESPGGLEKLFF. The CDR3 DNA is TGCGCCAGCAGTGAGTCCCCAGGGGGCCTGGAAAAACTGTTTTTT.

This clone occurred a few times. The chain recombines TRBV5-1 with TRBJ1-1, with TRBD1 matching 8 bases. The CDR3 runs 14 residues. V lost 4 bases and J lost 4; bases outside the gene matches: 6. The germline CDR1 and CDR2 sequences are SGHRS and YFSETQ. CDR3 protein: CASSAQGAGTEAFF. CDR3 nucleotides: TGCGCCAGCAGCGCCCAGGGGGCAGGCACTGAAGCTTTCTTT. The full variable domain, in which reference TRBV5-1 and TRBJ1-1 provide the parts outside the CDR3, is KAGVTQTPRYLIKTRGQQVTLSCSPISGHRSVSWYQQTPGQGLQFLFEYFSETQRNKGNFPGRFSGRQFSNSRSEMNVSTLELGDSALYLCASSAQGAGTEAFFGQGTRLTVV.

The chain employs TRBV3-1 (or the pseudogene TRBV3-2) and TRBJ2-3; 12 bases are a match to TRBD2. CDR3 length: 18 residues. CDR1 and CDR2 from the germline V gene are LGHDT and YNNKEL (reference sequence). After removal of 0 bases from V and 2 bases from J, the junction contained 6 bases not matched to a gene. CDR3 bases: TGTGCCAGCAGCCAAGAGGAGCTAGCGGGGGGGAACACAGATACGCAGTATTTT. This sequence encodes CASSQEELAGGNTDTQYF.

The J gene is TRBJ1-6, the V gene TRBV11-2; 8 positions match TRBD1. This CDR3 has 16 amino acids. Germline V lookup: CDR1 SGHAT, CDR2 FQNNGV. V gave up 2 bases and J gave up 9 bases; unmatched junction bases: 9. The chain's CDR3 is CASSLQLIQGGSPLHF. The CDR3 DNA sequence: TGTGCCAGCAGCTTACAGTTAATACAGGGGGGTTCACCCCTCCACTTT.

The CDR3 DNA sequence: TGTGCCAGCAGAACAAGACAGGGAAGGGCCGGGGAGCTGTTTTTT. As protein: CASRTRQGRAGELFF. V usage is TRBV11-2 and J usage is TRBJ2-2; 7 bases fit TRBD1. The CDR3 has 15 amino acids. The germline V gene encodes CDR1 SGHAT and CDR2 FQNNGV. Trimming removed 6 bases from V and 6 bases from J; junction bases left unmatched: 10.

This clone was detected only a few times. The J gene is TRBJ1-1, the V gene TRBV4-3; no definite D call. Trimming cost V 0 bases and J 2 bases, with 13 bases left between them. The CDR3 spans 16 residues. Germline CDR1 is LGHNA and CDR2 is YSLEER. CDR3 residues: CASSQELSWANTEAFF. The CDR3 region has the DNA TGCGCCAGCAGCCAAGAACTCTCTTGGGCTAACACTGAAGCTTTCTTT.

This chain uses TRBV12-3 or TRBV12-4 with TRBJ1-3; D gene uncertain. Trimming took off 8 bases at V and 8 bases at J, with 10 bases between the two ends. The CDR3 is 11 residues long. The CDR3 sequence: CASWVGDTIYF. The CDR3, as DNA: TGTGCCAGCTGGGTCGGAGACACCATATATTTT.

The CDR3 coding sequence is TGTGCCAGCAGGGCCTTAGGGGTTGGCACTGAAGCTTTCTTT. This encodes CASRALGVGTEAFF. V and J are TRBV5-6 and TRBJ1-1; tentative D call: TRBD1 (5 bases). CDR1 is SGHDT, CDR2 YYEEEE, per germline. The CDR3 length is 14 residues. The germline V and J ends were trimmed by 5 bases and 4 bases, with 15 bases remaining between them.

This chain links TRBV12-3 or TRBV12-4 with TRBJ1-5, with D unclear. With 4 bases removed from V and 7 bases from J, the gap between germline ends came to 8 bases. This CDR3 has 12 amino acids. The CDR3 DNA follows: TGTGCCAGCAGTTCCATCCCCCAGCCCCAGCATTTT. Translation gives CASSSIPQPQHF.

This clone was seen ten or more times. The CDR3 loop is CASSPKLSGGSYEQYF. The CDR3 nucleotides are TGTGCCAGCAGCCCTAAACTAAGCGGGGGGTCCTACGAGCAGTACTTC. The chain combines TRBV7-6 with TRBJ2-7; 9 bases align to TRBD2. This CDR3 contains 16 residues. Germline assignment: CDR1 SGHVS and CDR2 FNYEAQ. V was pared by 5 bases and J by 1 base, with 9 bases of the junction left unmatched.

The chain is built from TRBV5-4 and TRBJ2-5; 8 nucleotides match TRBD2. Trimming at V came to 0 bases and at J to 0 bases, leaving 4 bases not matched to a gene. This CDR3 contains 16 residues. CDR1 is SGHNT and CDR2 is YYREEE in the germline V gene (reference sequence). The CDR3 coding sequence is TGTGCCAGCAGCTTGGGGCGGGGGGTTTACCAAGAGACCCAGTACTTC. It is translated as CASSLGRGVYQETQYF.